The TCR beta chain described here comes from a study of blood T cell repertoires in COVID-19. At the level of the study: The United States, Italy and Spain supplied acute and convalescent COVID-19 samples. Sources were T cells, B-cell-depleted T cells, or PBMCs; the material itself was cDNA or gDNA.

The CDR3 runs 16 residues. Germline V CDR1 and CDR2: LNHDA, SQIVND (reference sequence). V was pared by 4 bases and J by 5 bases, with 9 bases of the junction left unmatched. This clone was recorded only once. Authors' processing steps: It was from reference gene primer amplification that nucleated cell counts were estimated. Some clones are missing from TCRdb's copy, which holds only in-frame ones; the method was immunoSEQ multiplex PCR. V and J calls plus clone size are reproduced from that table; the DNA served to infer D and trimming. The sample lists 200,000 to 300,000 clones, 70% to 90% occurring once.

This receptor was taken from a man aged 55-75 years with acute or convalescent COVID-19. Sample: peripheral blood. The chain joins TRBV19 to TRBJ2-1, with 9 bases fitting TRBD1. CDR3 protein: CASSTGTGRLHNEQFF. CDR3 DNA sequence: TGTGCCAGTAGTACCGGGACAGGGCGACTTCACAATGAGCAGTTCTTC.